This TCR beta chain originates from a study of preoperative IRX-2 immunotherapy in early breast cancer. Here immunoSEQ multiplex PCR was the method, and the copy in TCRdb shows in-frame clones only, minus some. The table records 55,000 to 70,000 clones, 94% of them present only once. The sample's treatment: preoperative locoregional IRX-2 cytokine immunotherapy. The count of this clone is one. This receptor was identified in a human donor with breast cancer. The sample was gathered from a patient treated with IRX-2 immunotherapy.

The CDR3 sequence is CASSSTGYPNYGYTF. CDR3 nucleotide sequence: TGTGCCAGCAGCTCGACGGGGTACCCTAACTATGGCTACACCTTC. The chain combines TRBV7-2 with TRBJ1-2; D call uncertain. CDR1 SGHTA and CDR2 FQGNSA come from the germline V gene. The CDR3 is 15 residues long. Deletions cut 4 bases from V and 0 bases from J, with 12 bases between.